The next 17 T cell receptor beta chains were all read from a single sample in a study of vaccination and CD4 T cells after COVID-19. Once obtained from cultured CD4+ T cells, the DNA was sequenced using the Oncomine TCR Beta short-read assay. Each CDR3 protein gets one entry after TCRdb re-called the PCR reads with MiXCR. The table includes some 6,900 distinct CDR3 sequences, around half detected once. No antigen is known for these receptors. Treatment defined: 10-day PBMC culture with coronavirus spike peptide pools or control peptides (ViraFEST assay). CD4+ T cells of the unexposed donor were collected before the COVID-19 pandemic (2011-2018). The sequencing sample was made of CD4+ T cells from blood, cultured in vitro. All receptors derive from a human donor in good health.

The rearrangement links TRBV18 to TRBJ1-2, with TRBD1 matching over 7 bases. This CDR3 is built from 15 residues. Germline lookup yields CDR1 KGHSH and CDR2 LQKENI. J was trimmed by 2 bases and V by 2 bases; bases with no gene match: 5. CDR3 nucleotides: TGTGCCAGCTCACCAAAGGGGGCGCAGAACTATGGCTACACCTTC. Its protein product is CASSPKGAQNYGYTF.

The chain has TRBV7-8 and TRBJ2-7, with D perhaps TRBD2 (6 bases). This CDR3 has 14 residues. The ends were cut back, 5 bases at V and 1 base at J, with 12 bases in the middle. The germline V gene has CDR1 SGHVS and CDR2 FQNEAQ. The CDR3 nucleotides are TGTGCCAGCAGCCGGCGCCGGGAGTCCTACGAGCAGTACTTC. This translates into CASSRRRESYEQYF.

This chain uses TRBV14 with TRBJ1-6; D unresolved. Germline CDR1 SGHDN, CDR2 FVKESK. V was clipped by 0 bases and J by 9 bases, with 9 bases between them. This CDR3 spans 14 amino acids. The CDR3 is CASSQEAESSPLHF. The CDR3 nucleotides read TGTGCCAGCAGCCAAGAAGCCGAAAGTTCACCCCTCCACTTT.

Points on this clonotype: The junction shows a germline mismatch at one end, possibly a read error. The genes are TRBV19 and TRBJ1-1, with a tentative D call TRBD1 (5 bases). This CDR3 region has 14 residues. Germline V gene sequence: CDR1 LNHDA, CDR2 SQIVND (reference sequence). CDR3 sequence reads: CANSIRNRRYDAFF. Here the CDR3 DNA reads TGTGCCAATAGTATACGGAACAGGCGCTACGATGCTTTCTTT.

The chain employs TRBV27 and TRBJ1-5, with D perhaps matching TRBD1 (6 bases). CDR1 MNHEY and CDR2 SMNVEV come from the germline V gene (reference sequence). The CDR3 has 14 amino acids. Trimming took 8 bases from V and 5 from J, leaving 16 bases between them. The CDR3 spells CASGSGGPDQPQHF. CDR3 in DNA: TGTGCCAGCGGGTCGGGGGGCCCCGATCAGCCCCAGCATTTT.

There are a few counts of this clonotype. The chain couples TRBV7-2 to TRBJ2-2; D tentatively fits TRBD1 or TRBD2 (5 bases each). The CDR3 is 16 amino acids. CDR1 is SGHTA and CDR2 is FQGNSA in the germline V gene. V was clipped by 1 base and J by 6 bases, with 15 bases between them. CDR3 coding DNA: TGTGCCAGCAGCTTAGTACCCGGGGACGCGGCCGGGGAGCTGTTTTTT. Encoded protein: CASSLVPGDAAGELFF. Filled out from reference TRBV7-2 and TRBJ2-2, the complete variable domain reads GAGVSQSPSNKVTEKGKDVELRCDPISGHTALYWYRQSLGQGLEFLIYFQGNSAPDKSGLPSDRFSAERTGGSVSTLTIQRTQQEDSAVYLCASSLVPGDAAGELFFGEGSRLTVL.

The chain recombines TRBV19 with TRBJ2-1; TRBD2 agrees at 10 bases. The CDR3 length is 14 residues. V was clipped by 1 base and J by 14 bases; unmatched bases: 8. Germline assignment: CDR1 LNHDA and CDR2 SQIVND (reference sequence). The CDR3 DNA sequence: TGTGCCAGTAGTATAGGGGCTAGCGGGAGAAGGAAGTTCTTC. Translating it yields CASSIGASGRRKFF.

The rearrangement joins TRBV7-2 to TRBJ1-5, with TRBD1 identical over 8 bases. J was trimmed by 4 bases and V by 1 base; bases with no gene match: 3. The germline V gene has CDR1 SGHTA and CDR2 FQGNSA. This CDR3 comprises 15 residues. CDR3 amino acids: CASSLGQGANQPQHF. CDR3 bases: TGTGCCAGCAGCTTAGGCCAGGGGGCGAATCAGCCCCAGCATTTT.

This clonotype was observed a few times. CDR3: CASSIGTGRYGYTF. The CDR3 nucleotides are TGTGCCAGTAGTATCGGGACGGGACGCTATGGCTACACCTTC. The genes are TRBV19 and TRBJ1-2, with a possible D match to TRBD1 (5 bases). This CDR3 has 14 amino acids. Looked up from germline, CDR1 is LNHDA and CDR2 is SQIVND (reference sequence). The V end was cut by 3 bases, the J end by 4 bases, with 12 bases between.

The V call is TRBV5-1, the J call TRBJ2-7; 8 bases map to TRBD2. With V trimmed by 4 bases and J by 0 bases, 3 bases remained unmatched. The germline V gene has CDR1 SGHRS and CDR2 YFSETQ. The CDR3 spans 14 residues. The CDR3 region is CASSTGGVSYEQYF. DNA for the CDR3: TGCGCCAGCAGCACCGGGGGGGTCTCCTACGAGCAGTACTTC.

The gene calls are TRBV6-1 and TRBJ1-1, with D maybe TRBD1 (5 bases). The CDR3 is 16 residues long. Germline CDR1 reads MNHNS; CDR2 reads SASEGT. Trimming pared 4 bases from V and 6 bases from J, leaving 21 bases between. CDR3 loop: CASSGARAEGRAEAFF. CDR3 nucleotide sequence: TGTGCCAGCAGTGGGGCTCGGGCCGAAGGCAGGGCTGAAGCTTTCTTT.

The chain employs TRBV7-8 and TRBJ1-2; tentative D call: TRBD1 (5 bases). The CDR3 runs 14 residues. Trimming removed 1 base from V and 5 bases from J, with 11 bases in between. CDR1 and CDR2 from the germline V gene are SGHVS and FQNEAQ. CDR3 sequence: CASSLGHRLYGYTF. DNA of the CDR3: TGTGCCAGCAGCTTAGGGCACAGGTTGTATGGCTACACCTTC.

The V gene is TRBV7-2, the J gene TRBJ2-2; D unresolved. The CDR3 extends over 12 amino acids. CDR1 is SGHTA, CDR2 FQGNSA, per germline. V was shortened by 3 bases and J by 7 bases, with 6 bases between the two germline ends. CDR3 region: CASSFQFGELFF. As DNA, the CDR3 is TGTGCCAGCAGCTTCCAGTTCGGGGAGCTGTTTTTT. The variable domain in full, completed from reference TRBV7-2 and TRBJ2-2, reads GAGVSQSPSNKVTEKGKDVELRCDPISGHTALYWYRQSLGQGLEFLIYFQGNSAPDKSGLPSDRFSAERTGGSVSTLTIQRTQQEDSAVYLCASSFQFGELFFGEGSRLTVL.

The J gene is TRBJ2-3, the V gene TRBV20-1, with D maybe TRBD1 (6 bases). This CDR3 spans 13 amino acids. V was pared by 5 bases and J by 0 bases, with 9 bases between. From germline, CDR1 is DFQATT and CDR2 SNEGSKA (reference sequence). The CDR3 protein is CSAGGLSTDTQYF. CDR3 nucleotides: TGCAGTGCTGGGGGCCTAAGCACAGATACGCAGTATTTT.

This clonotype was detected once. The genes are TRBV18 and TRBJ2-2; D uncertain. Germline CDR1 KGHSH, CDR2 LQKENI. V lost 3 bases and J 0 bases, leaving 5 bases between the germline ends. This CDR3 has 14 amino acids. The CDR3 DNA reads as TGTGCCAGCTCACCGCTAGCGAACACCGGGGAGCTGTTTTTT. Amino acids: CASSPLANTGELFF.

V usage is TRBV24-1 and J usage is TRBJ2-1; TRBD2 aligns across 13 bases. The germline CDR1 and CDR2 sequences are KGHDR and SFDVKD. Unmatched junction bases numbered 4, after V lost 1 base and J lost 5 bases. CDR3 size: 17 residues. CDR3 sequence: CATSDFAGLAGHNEQFF. In DNA, the CDR3 is TGTGCCACCAGTGATTTTGCGGGACTAGCGGGGCACAATGAGCAGTTCTTC.

This clonotype has just a few counts. The gene calls are TRBV19 and TRBJ1-3; 8 positions agree with TRBD1. The germline gives CDR1 LNHDA, CDR2 SQIVND (reference sequence). The V segment lost 5 bases and the J segment 1 base; nucleotides outside the gene matches: 7. The CDR3 loop spans 16 amino acids. CDR3 in amino acids: CASSARDRISGNTIYF. In DNA form, the CDR3 reads TGTGCCAGTAGTGCCCGGGACAGGATATCTGGAAACACCATATATTTT.